This T cell receptor beta chain originates from a study of blood T cell repertoires in COVID-19. At the level of the study: Whether acute or convalescent, the COVID-19 samples came from the United States, Italy and Spain. From T cells, B-cell-depleted T cells, or PBMCs came the material, which was cDNA or gDNA.

Using immunoSEQ multiplex PCR, the repertoire was profiled, and TCRdb retains in-frame clones only, with some absent. The sample holds more than 45,000 clones; 65% to 90% are singletons and the top ten take about 3%. In germline, CDR1 is SGHRS, CDR2 YFSETQ. V was pared by 0 bases and J by 7 bases, with 14 bases between. The CDR3 spans 16 residues. Seattle patients were enrolled during active infection and followed longitudinally. The specimen was peripheral blood. The V gene is TRBV5-1, the J gene TRBJ1-6; D unclear. This TCR was recovered from a woman aged 80 or over with COVID-19, enrolled during active disease. The CDR3 nucleotides are TGCGCCAGCAGCTTGGCCGCGGGTCCCGGGAATTCACCCCTCCACTTT. Translating it yields CASSLAAGPGNSPLHF.